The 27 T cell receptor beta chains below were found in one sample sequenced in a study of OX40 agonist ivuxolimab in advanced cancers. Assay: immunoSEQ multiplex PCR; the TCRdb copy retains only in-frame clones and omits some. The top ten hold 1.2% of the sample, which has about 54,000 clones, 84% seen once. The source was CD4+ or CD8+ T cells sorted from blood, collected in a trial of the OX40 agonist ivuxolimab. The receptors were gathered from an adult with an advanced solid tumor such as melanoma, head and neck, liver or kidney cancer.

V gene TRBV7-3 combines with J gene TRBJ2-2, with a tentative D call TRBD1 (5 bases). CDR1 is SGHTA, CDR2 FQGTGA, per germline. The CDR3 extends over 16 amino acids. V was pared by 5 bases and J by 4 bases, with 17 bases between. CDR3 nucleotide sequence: TGTGCCAGCAGCCCGACGAAGCAGGGTTTCACCGGGGAGCTGTTTTTT. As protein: CASSPTKQGFTGELFF. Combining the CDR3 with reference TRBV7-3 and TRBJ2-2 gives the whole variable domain GAGVSQTPSNKVTEKGKYVELRCDPISGHTALYWYRQSLGQGPEFLIYFQGTGAADDSGLPNDRFFAVRPEGSVSTLKIQRTERGDSAVYLCASSPTKQGFTGELFFGEGSRLTVL.

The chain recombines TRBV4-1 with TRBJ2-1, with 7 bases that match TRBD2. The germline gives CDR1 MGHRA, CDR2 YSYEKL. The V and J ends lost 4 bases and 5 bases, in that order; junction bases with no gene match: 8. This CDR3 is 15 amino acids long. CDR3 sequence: CASSPERDGDNEQFF. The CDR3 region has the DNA TGCGCCAGCAGCCCAGAGCGGGACGGTGACAATGAGCAGTTCTTC.

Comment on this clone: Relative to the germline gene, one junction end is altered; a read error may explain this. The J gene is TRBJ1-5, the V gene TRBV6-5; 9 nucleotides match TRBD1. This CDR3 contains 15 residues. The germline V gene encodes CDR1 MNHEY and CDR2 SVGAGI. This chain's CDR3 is CASSYQTGGNQPQHF. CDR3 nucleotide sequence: TGTGCCAGCAGTTACCAAACAGGGGGCAACCAGCCCCAGCATTTT.

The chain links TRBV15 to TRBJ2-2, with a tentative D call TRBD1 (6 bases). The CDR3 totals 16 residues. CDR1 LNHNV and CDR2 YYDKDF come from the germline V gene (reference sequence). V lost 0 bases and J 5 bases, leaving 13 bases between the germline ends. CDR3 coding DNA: TGTGCCACCAGCAGAGATGGTACAGGGTGGACCGGGGAGCTGTTTTTT. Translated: CATSRDGTGWTGELFF.

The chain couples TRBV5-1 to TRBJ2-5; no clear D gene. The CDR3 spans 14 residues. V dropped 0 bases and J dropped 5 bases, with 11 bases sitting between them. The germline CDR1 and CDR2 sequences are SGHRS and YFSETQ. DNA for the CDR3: TGCGCCAGCAGCTTGGCTTCGGGTCGGGAGACCCAGTACTTC. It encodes CASSLASGRETQYF.

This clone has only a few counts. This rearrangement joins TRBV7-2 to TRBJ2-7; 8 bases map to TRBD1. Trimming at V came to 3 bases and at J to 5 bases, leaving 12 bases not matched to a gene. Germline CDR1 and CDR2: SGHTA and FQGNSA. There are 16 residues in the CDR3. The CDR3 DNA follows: TGTGCCAGCAGCTTCTACTCAGGGGGCGAAGGTAACGAGCAGTACTTC. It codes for CASSFYSGGEGNEQYF. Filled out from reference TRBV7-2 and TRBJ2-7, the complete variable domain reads GAGVSQSPSNKVTEKGKDVELRCDPISGHTALYWYRQSLGQGLEFLIYFQGNSAPDKSGLPSDRFSAERTGGSVSTLTIQRTQQEDSAVYLCASSFYSGGEGNEQYFGPGTRLTVT.

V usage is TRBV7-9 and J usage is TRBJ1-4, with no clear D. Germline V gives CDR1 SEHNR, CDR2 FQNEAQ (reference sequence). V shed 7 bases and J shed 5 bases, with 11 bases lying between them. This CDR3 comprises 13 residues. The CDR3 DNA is TGTGCCAGCACCTCTCCGATAAATGAAAAACTGTTTTTT. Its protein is CASTSPINEKLFF. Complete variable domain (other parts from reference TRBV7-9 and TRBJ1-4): DTGVSQNPRHKITKRGQNVTFRCDPISEHNRLYWYRQTLGQGPEFLTYFQNEAQLEKSRLLSDRFSAERPKGSFSTLEIQRTEQGDSAMYLCASTSPINEKLFFGSGTQLSVL.

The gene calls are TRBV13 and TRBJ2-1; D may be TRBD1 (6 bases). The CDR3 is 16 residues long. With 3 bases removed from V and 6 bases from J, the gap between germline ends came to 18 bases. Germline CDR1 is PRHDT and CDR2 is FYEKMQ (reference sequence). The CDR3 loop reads CASSFLSTGTSNEQFF. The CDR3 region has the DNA TGTGCCAGCAGCTTTTTATCTACAGGGACAAGCAATGAGCAGTTCTTC.

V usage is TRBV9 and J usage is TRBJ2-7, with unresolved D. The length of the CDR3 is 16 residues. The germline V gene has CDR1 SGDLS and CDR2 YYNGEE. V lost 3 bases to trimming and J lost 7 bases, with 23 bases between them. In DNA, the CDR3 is TGTGCCAGCAGCGCAGTAGCAGGTCCCCCCTCTACGGAGCAGTACTTC. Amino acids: CASSAVAGPPSTEQYF. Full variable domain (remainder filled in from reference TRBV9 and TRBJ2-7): DSGVTQTPKHLITATGQRVTLRCSPRSGDLSVYWYQQSLDQGLQFLIQYYNGEERAKGNILERFSAQQFPDLHSELNLSSLELGDSALYFCASSAVAGPPSTEQYFGPGTRLTVT.

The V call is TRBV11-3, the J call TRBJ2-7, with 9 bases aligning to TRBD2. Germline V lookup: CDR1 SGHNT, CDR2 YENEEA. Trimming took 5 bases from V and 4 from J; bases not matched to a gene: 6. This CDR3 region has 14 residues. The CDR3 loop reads CASSPSGDGYEQYF. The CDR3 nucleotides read TGTGCCAGCAGCCCTAGCGGGGATGGGTACGAGCAGTACTTC.

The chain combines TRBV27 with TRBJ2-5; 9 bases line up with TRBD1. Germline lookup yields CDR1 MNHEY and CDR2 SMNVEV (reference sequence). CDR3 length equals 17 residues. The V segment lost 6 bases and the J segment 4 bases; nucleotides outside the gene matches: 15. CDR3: CASSKSLRTGEGETQYF. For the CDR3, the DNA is TGTGCCAGCAGCAAATCACTCAGGACAGGGGAGGGAGAGACCCAGTACTTC.

DNA of the CDR3: TGTGCCAGCAGAAATCAGGGACTTGTGGGCTACACCTTC. This codes for CASRNQGLVGYTF. The V call is TRBV28, the J call TRBJ1-2, with a possible D match to TRBD1 (5 bases). The length of the CDR3 is 13 residues. V was shortened by 6 bases and J by 8 bases, with 16 bases between the two germline ends. Looked up from germline, CDR1 is MDHEN and CDR2 is SYDVKM.

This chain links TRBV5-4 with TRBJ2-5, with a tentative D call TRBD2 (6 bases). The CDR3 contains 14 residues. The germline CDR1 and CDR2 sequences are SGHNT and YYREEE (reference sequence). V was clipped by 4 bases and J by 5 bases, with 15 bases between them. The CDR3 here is CASSKPGGAETQYF. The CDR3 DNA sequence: TGTGCCAGCAGCAAACCAGGAGGGGCGGAGACCCAGTACTTC.

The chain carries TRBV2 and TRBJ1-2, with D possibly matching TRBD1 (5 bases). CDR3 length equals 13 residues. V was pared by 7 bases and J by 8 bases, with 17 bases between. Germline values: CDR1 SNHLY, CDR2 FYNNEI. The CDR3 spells CASTQSRGKGYTF. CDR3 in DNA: TGTGCCAGCACCCAATCGAGGGGAAAGGGCTACACCTTC. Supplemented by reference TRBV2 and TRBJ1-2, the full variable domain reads EPEVTQTPSHQVTQMGQEVILRCVPISNHLYFYWYRQILGQKVEFLVSFYNNEISEKSEIFDDQFSVERPDGSNFTLKIRSTKLEDSAMYFCASTQSRGKGYTFGSGTRLTVV.

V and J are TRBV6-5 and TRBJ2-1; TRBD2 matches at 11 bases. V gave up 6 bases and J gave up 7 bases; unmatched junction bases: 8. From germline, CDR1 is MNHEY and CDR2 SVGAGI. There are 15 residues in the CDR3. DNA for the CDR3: TGTGCCAGCAGGGCCTTCGGACTAGCGGGTAATGAGCAGTTCTTC. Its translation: CASRAFGLAGNEQFF.

The CDR3 reads CASSMKPRGTGELFF. The CDR3, as DNA: TGTGCCAGTAGTATGAAGCCCCGAGGCACCGGGGAGCTGTTTTTT. The rearrangement uses TRBV19 and TRBJ2-2; no reliable D call. The CDR3 has 15 amino acids. Germline CDR1 is LNHDA and CDR2 is SQIVND (reference sequence). Trimming cost V 3 bases and J 4 bases, with 12 bases left between them. The full variable domain, with the rest looked up from reference TRBV19 and TRBJ2-2, is DGGITQSPKYLFRKEGQNVTLSCEQNLNHDAMYWYRQDPGQGLRLIYYSQIVNDFQKGDIAEGYSVSREKKESFPLTVTSAQKNPTAFYLCASSMKPRGTGELFFGEGSRLTVL.

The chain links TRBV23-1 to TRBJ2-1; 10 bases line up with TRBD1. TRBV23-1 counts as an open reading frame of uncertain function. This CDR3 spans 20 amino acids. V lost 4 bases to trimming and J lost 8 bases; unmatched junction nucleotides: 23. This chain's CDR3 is CASSRASGGTGDGSGYEQFF. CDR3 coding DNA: TGCGCCAGCAGTCGAGCCTCTGGTGGGACAGGGGACGGTTCGGGCTATGAGCAGTTCTTC.

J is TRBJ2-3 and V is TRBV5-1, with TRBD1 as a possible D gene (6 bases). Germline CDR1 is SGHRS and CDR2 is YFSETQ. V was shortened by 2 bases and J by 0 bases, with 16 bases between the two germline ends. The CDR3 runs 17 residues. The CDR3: CASSLFSTGSSTDTQYF. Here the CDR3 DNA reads TGCGCCAGCAGCTTATTTTCGACAGGATCTAGCACAGATACGCAGTATTTT.

CDR3 loop: CASSRDGREANVLTF. In nucleotides, the CDR3 is TGTGCCAGCAGTCGGGACGGTAGGGAGGCCAACGTCCTGACTTTC. The rearrangement links TRBV28 to TRBJ2-6, with D perhaps assigned TRBD1 or TRBD2 (5 bases each). V was trimmed by 5 bases and J by 6 bases, leaving 14 bases between them. This CDR3 comprises 15 residues. CDR1 is MDHEN and CDR2 is SYDVKM in the germline V gene.

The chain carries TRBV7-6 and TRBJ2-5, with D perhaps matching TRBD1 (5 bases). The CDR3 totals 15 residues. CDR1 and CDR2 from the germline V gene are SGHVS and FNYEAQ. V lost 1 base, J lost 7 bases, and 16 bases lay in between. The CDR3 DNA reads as TGTGCCAGCAGCTTAGACCCCCTAGGGGCCGGGACCCAGTACTTC. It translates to CASSLDPLGAGTQYF.

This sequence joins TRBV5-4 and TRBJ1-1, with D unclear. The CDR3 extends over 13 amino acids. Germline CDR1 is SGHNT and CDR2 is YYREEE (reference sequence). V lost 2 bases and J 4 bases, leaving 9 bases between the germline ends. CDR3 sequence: CASSFSPGTEAFF. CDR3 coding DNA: TGTGCCAGCAGCTTCTCCCCGGGCACTGAAGCTTTCTTT.

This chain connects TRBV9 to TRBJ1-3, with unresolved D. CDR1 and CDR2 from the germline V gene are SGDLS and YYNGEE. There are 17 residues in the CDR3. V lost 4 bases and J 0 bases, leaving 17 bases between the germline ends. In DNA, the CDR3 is TGTGCCAGCAGCTTCCTAGACATCCCGAGCTCTGGAAACACCATATATTTT. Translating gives CASSFLDIPSSGNTIYF.

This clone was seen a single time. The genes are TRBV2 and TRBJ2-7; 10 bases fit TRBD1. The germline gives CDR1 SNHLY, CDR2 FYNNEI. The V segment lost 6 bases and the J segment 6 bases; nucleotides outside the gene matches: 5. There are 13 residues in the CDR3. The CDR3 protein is CASRGTGAGEQYF. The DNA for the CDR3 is TGTGCCAGCAGAGGGACAGGGGCCGGCGAGCAGTACTTC. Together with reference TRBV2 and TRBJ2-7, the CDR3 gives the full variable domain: EPEVTQTPSHQVTQMGQEVILRCVPISNHLYFYWYRQILGQKVEFLVSFYNNEISEKSEIFDDQFSVERPDGSNFTLKIRSTKLEDSAMYFCASRGTGAGEQYFGPGTRLTVT.

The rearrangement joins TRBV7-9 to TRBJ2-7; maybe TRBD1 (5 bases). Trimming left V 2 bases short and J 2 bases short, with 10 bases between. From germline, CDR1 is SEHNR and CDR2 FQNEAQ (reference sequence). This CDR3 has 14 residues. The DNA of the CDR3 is TGTGCCAGCAGCTTACAGGGAACTCCCTACGAGCAGTACTTC. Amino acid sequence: CASSLQGTPYEQYF.

The CDR3 region is CASSLRQYQPQHF. Written as DNA, the CDR3 is TGTGCCAGCAGTTTGAGGCAGTATCAGCCCCAGCATTTT. This chain links TRBV6-5 with TRBJ1-5; D remains ambiguous. Germline V lookup: CDR1 MNHEY, CDR2 SVGAGI. The CDR3 is 13 amino acids. Between the trimmed V and J ends, which lost 4 bases and 5 bases, there was a span of 9 bases.

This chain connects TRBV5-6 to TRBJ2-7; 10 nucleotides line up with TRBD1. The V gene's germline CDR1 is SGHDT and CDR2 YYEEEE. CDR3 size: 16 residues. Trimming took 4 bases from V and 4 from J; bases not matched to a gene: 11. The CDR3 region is CASSDNRDRGAYEQYF. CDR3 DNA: TGTGCCAGCAGCGACAACCGGGACAGGGGTGCTTACGAGCAGTACTTC.

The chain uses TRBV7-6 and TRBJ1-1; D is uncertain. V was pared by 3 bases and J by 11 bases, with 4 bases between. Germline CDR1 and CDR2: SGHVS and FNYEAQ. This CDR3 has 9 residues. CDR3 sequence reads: CASSFGAFF. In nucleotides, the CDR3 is TGTGCCAGCAGCTTCGGTGCTTTCTTT. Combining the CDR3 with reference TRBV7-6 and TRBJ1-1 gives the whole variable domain GAGVSQSPRYKVTKRGQDVALRCDPISGHVSLYWYRQALGQGPEFLTYFNYEAQQDKSGLPNDRFSAERPEGSISTLTIQRTEQRDSAMYRCASSFGAFFGQGTRLTVV.